This record looks at one T cell receptor (beta chain) sequence and its context. Its antigen remains unknown. The source of the sample is a study of chemoradiotherapy in HPV16-positive cancers. The assay was immunoSEQ multiplex PCR, and TCRdb's table has in-frame clones only and misses some. The repertoire includes roughly 2,400 clones, about 88% of them detected once, and 6% sits in the top ten. Samples were taken several times over chemoradiotherapy. The study's findings and limits: The functional HPV-specific definition rests on just two HPV16-positive patients.

The receptor was isolated from a human donor with HPV-associated anogenital cancer. The specimen comprised tumor tissue, sampled from a patient who underwent chemoradiotherapy.

The CDR3 DNA sequence: TGTGCCAGCAGAGCCGGCAGGACTAGCGCATACAATGAGCAGTTCTTC. It yields the protein CASRAGRTSAYNEQFF. The chain links TRBV7-2 to TRBJ2-1, with 9 bases lining up with TRBD2. The trim removed 6 bases at V and 4 bases at J, leaving 10 bases unmatched. Germline V gene sequence: CDR1 SGHTA, CDR2 FQGNSA. The CDR3 totals 16 residues.